A single T cell receptor (beta chain) is shown here with its context. This receptor's antigen is unknown. There are no base qualities to consult, and no much larger clone falls within one base. The source of the sample is a study of chemoradiotherapy in HPV16-positive cancers (dated by TCRdb to the early 2020s). About the full investigation: Candidate HPV-specific T-cell clones and common TCR motifs were defined by functional T-cell assays performed on cells from a couple of HPV16-positive patients. The study set out to ask whether T-cell immunity against the HPV oncoproteins E6 and E7 changes over the course of chemoradiotherapy and whether that immunity affects survival. Next, the candidate HPV-specific TCRs and motifs were followed in TCR repertoires from approximately 82 patients with HPV-related cancers.

What the work shows at the level of the full study, not this receptor alone: Expansion of candidate HPV-specific clones and E7-related TCR motifs was observed in the tumor microenvironment during treatment, whereas no such expansion was observed for non-HPV-specific T cells. Only two HPV16-positive patients were used to derive the functional definition of HPV-specific T cells, and the survival association was reported for HPV16-positive patients. Improved recurrence-free survival in HPV16-positive patients was associated with expansion of HPV-responsive T cells during chemoradiotherapy.

Because repertoires were sampled repeatedly during chemoradiotherapy, clonal expansion in the tumor microenvironment could be followed. According to the germline V gene, CDR1 reads MNHNS and CDR2 reads SASEGT. There are 15 amino acids in the CDR3, from cysteine to phenylalanine inclusive. Only the CDR3 region is kept as DNA, spanning 45 bases read in frame from base 1. Here V drops 9 bases and J drops 3 bases, and the junction holds 5 bases not matched to any gene. Library construction relied on the immunoSEQ multiplex PCR assay. TCRdb took this table from immuneACCESS and kept in-frame rearrangements with V and J called. Such tables lack part of the clones; where checked against another copy, unresolved V genes explain under half of the gap, and the rest is unexplained. Counted in this sample were about 15,000 clones; around 90% of them appeared once. The ten largest clones capture around 3.8% of the sample.

This receptor was identified in a human donor with HPV-associated anogenital cancer. The sequencing used blood, collected from a patient who underwent chemoradiotherapy. This receptor chain uses TRBV6-1 and TRBJ2-2, with TRBD2 identical over 12 junction bases. CDR3 region: CASLAGGLDTGELFF. The DNA reads TGTGCCAGTCTAGCGGGGGGGCTCGACACCGGGGAGCTGTTTTTT.